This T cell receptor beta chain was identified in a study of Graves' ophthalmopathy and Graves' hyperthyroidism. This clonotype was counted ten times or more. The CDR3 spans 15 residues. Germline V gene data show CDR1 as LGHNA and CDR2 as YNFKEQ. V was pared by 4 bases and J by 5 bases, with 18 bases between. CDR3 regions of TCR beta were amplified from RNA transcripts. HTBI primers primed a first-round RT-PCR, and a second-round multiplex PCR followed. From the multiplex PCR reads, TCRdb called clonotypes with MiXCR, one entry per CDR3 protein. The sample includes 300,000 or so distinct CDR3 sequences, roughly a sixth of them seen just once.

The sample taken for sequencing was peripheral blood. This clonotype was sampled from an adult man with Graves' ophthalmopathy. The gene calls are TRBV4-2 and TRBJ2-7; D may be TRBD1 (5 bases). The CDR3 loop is CASSLFSQGGHEQYF. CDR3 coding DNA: TGTGCCAGCAGCCTTTTCTCCCAGGGTGGGCACGAGCAGTACTTC.